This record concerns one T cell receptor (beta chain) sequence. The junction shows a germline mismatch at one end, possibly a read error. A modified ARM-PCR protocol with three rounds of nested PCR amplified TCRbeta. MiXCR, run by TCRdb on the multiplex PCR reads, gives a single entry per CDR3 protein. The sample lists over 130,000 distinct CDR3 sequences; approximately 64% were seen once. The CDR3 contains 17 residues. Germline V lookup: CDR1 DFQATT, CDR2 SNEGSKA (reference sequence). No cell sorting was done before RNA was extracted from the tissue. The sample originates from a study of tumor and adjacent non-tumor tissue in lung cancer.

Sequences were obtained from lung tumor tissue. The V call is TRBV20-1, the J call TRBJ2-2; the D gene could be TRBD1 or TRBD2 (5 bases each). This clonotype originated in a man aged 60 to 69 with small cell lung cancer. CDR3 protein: CSVRDVRLPLDTGELYF. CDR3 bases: TGCAGTGTTAGAGATGTACGGCTACCCTTGGACACCGGGGAGCTGTATTTT.